The rows below give T cell receptor beta chains drawn from one sample of a study of blood T cell repertoires in COVID-19. Data came from immunoSEQ multiplex PCR; TCRdb stores just in-frame clones and leaves some out. This sample yields roughly 120,000 clones, of which roughly 80% are seen a single time; roughly 2.6% belongs to the top ten. The sequenced material came from peripheral blood. The receptors were gathered from a man aged 50 or older with acute or convalescent COVID-19. CDR3s include the opening cysteine and the closing phenylalanine or tryptophan. The order of the fields is V gene, J gene, D gene, clone size, CDR3 DNA, CDR3 protein. D genes are given only for firm matches. Expanded clones get a size class; other rows say once, few or many, or leave the size out.

V gene: TRBV2; J gene: TRBJ1-6; D gene: .; clone size: .; CDR3 DNA: TGTGCCAGCATGGAGTACTCCTATAATTCACCCCTCCACTTT; CDR3 protein: CASMEYSYNSPLHF
V gene: TRBV4-1; J gene: TRBJ2-7; D gene: TRBD2; clone size: .; CDR3 DNA: TGCGCCAGCAGCCAAGATTCGGGACTAGCGGGAGAAGAGCAGTACTTC; CDR3 protein: CASSQDSGLAGEEQYF
V gene: TRBV11-2; J gene: TRBJ2-1; D gene: .; clone size: .; CDR3 DNA: TGTGCCAGCAGCTTAGAGGGACTTTGGTACAATGAGCAGTTCTTC; CDR3 protein: CASSLEGLWYNEQFF
V gene: TRBV12-3/TRBV12-4; J gene: TRBJ1-5; D gene: .; clone size: .; CDR3 DNA: TGTGCCAGCACGCGGGACAATCAGCCCCAGCATTTT; CDR3 protein: CASTRDNQPQHF
V gene: TRBV18; J gene: TRBJ2-7; D gene: TRBD1; clone size: .; CDR3 DNA: TGTGCCAGCTCTCACAGACAGGGGGCGAGATACGAGCAGTACTTC; CDR3 protein: CASSHRQGARYEQYF
V gene: TRBV7-8; J gene: TRBJ2-5; D gene: TRBD1; clone size: .; CDR3 DNA: TGTGCCAGCAGCCTCCTGGGACAGGGGGCCCAAGAGACCCAGTACTTC; CDR3 protein: CASSLLGQGAQETQYF
V gene: TRBV7-9; J gene: TRBJ2-7; D gene: TRBD2; clone size: .; CDR3 DNA: TGTGCCAGCAGCTCCTCGGGGACGGGAGGGTACGAGCAGTACTTC; CDR3 protein: CASSSSGTGGYEQYF
V gene: TRBV5-1; J gene: TRBJ2-3; D gene: .; clone size: .; CDR3 DNA: TGCGCCAGCAGATTGGGGGGCGCGGATACGCAGTATTTT; CDR3 protein: CASRLGGADTQYF
V gene: TRBV11-2; J gene: TRBJ2-5; D gene: .; clone size: many; CDR3 DNA: TGTGCCAGCAGCCCCGACCTAACAGAATTTCAAGAGACCCAGTACTTC; CDR3 protein: CASSPDLTEFQETQYF
V gene: TRBV19; J gene: TRBJ2-3; D gene: .; clone size: .; CDR3 DNA: TGTGCCAGTAGTCCCCTTACTGCAGATACGCAGTATTTT; CDR3 protein: CASSPLTADTQYF
V gene: TRBV24-1; J gene: TRBJ2-1; D gene: TRBD2; clone size: once; CDR3 DNA: TGTGCCACCAGTGATTTTCGGACTAGCGGGAGGGATGAGCAGTTCTTC; CDR3 protein: CATSDFRTSGRDEQFF
V gene: TRBV7-9; J gene: TRBJ2-1; D gene: TRBD2; clone size: few; CDR3 DNA: TGTGCCAGCAGCTTATTAGTCAGCGGGAACAATGAGCAGTTCTTC; CDR3 protein: CASSLLVSGNNEQFF
V gene: TRBV19; J gene: TRBJ1-1; D gene: .; clone size: .; CDR3 DNA: TGTGCCAGTAGTATAAGTCCGGGACAACCGAACACTGAAGCTTTCTTT; CDR3 protein: CASSISPGQPNTEAFF
V gene: TRBV2; J gene: TRBJ2-7; D gene: .; clone size: once; CDR3 DNA: TGTGCCAGCAGTGGATGGGACACGAGGGGGTACGAGCAGTACTTC; CDR3 protein: CASSGWDTRGYEQYF
V gene: TRBV18; J gene: TRBJ1-1; D gene: .; clone size: .; CDR3 DNA: TGTGCCAGCTCACAGAGGGGGGGGAACACTGAAGCTTTCTTT; CDR3 protein: CASSQRGGNTEAFF
V gene: TRBV5-5; J gene: TRBJ1-4; D gene: .; clone size: .; CDR3 DNA: TGTGCCAGCAGCTTGGGAGGCCCTAATGAAAAACTGTTTTTT; CDR3 protein: CASSLGGPNEKLFF
V gene: TRBV4-1; J gene: TRBJ1-5; D gene: TRBD1; clone size: .; CDR3 DNA: TGCGCCAGCAGCCCCGACAGGGATCAGCCCCAGCATTTT; CDR3 protein: CASSPDRDQPQHF
V gene: TRBV19; J gene: TRBJ1-1; D gene: .; clone size: .; CDR3 DNA: TGTGCCAGTAGTATAGACAGGGGTGAAGCTTTCTTT; CDR3 protein: CASSIDRGEAFF
V gene: TRBV5-4; J gene: TRBJ2-3; D gene: .; clone size: .; CDR3 DNA: TGTGCCAGCTCCAGCGGAAGGGCGGCAGATACGCAGTATTTT; CDR3 protein: CASSSGRAADTQYF
V gene: TRBV2; J gene: TRBJ2-3; D gene: TRBD2; clone size: .; CDR3 DNA: TGTGCCAGCAGCGACAGCGGGGTAGGCACAGATACGCAGTATTTT; CDR3 protein: CASSDSGVGTDTQYF
V gene: TRBV7-8; J gene: TRBJ2-3; D gene: TRBD2; clone size: .; CDR3 DNA: TGTGCCAGCACCCGAGGCCTAGCGGGGAGCACAGATACGCAGTATTTT; CDR3 protein: CASTRGLAGSTDTQYF
V gene: TRBV3-1/TRBV3-2; J gene: TRBJ2-1; D gene: TRBD2; clone size: .; CDR3 DNA: TGTGCCAGCAGCCAAGATCTGTTCCTAGCGGGACCGCAGTTCTTC; CDR3 protein: CASSQDLFLAGPQFF
V gene: TRBV21-1; J gene: TRBJ2-1; D gene: .; clone size: .; CDR3 DNA: TGTGCCAGCAGCAAAGCGCTGAGGGAGGTTAGCTCCTACAATGAGCAGTTCTTC; CDR3 protein: CASSKALREVSSYNEQFF
V gene: TRBV7-9; J gene: TRBJ1-2; D gene: TRBD1; clone size: .; CDR3 DNA: TGTGCCAGCAGCAGCGGACAGGCCTTCTTCTATGGCTACACCTTC; CDR3 protein: CASSSGQAFFYGYTF
V gene: TRBV7-2; J gene: TRBJ2-7; D gene: .; clone size: .; CDR3 DNA: TGTGCCAGCAGCTTCACAGGGTTCTCCTACGAGCAGTACTTC; CDR3 protein: CASSFTGFSYEQYF
V gene: TRBV5-4; J gene: TRBJ2-5; D gene: .; clone size: .; CDR3 DNA: TGTGCCAGCAGCTTCGATGGCAGAAAAGAGACCCAGTACTTC; CDR3 protein: CASSFDGRKETQYF
V gene: TRBV7-6; J gene: TRBJ2-1; D gene: .; clone size: .; CDR3 DNA: TGTGCCAGCAGCTTAGGTAGGGGGAGCTACAATGAGCAGTTCTTC; CDR3 protein: CASSLGRGSYNEQFF
V gene: TRBV3-1/TRBV3-2; J gene: TRBJ2-1; D gene: TRBD2; clone size: .; CDR3 DNA: TGTGCCAGCAGCCAAGAAGGTGCAGCGGGGGGGTTACTCTCTGAGCAGTTCTTC; CDR3 protein: CASSQEGAAGGLLSEQFF
V gene: TRBV12-3/TRBV12-4; J gene: TRBJ1-5; D gene: .; clone size: .; CDR3 DNA: TGTGCCAGCAGTTTCGGAGGGAATCAGCCCCAGCATTTT; CDR3 protein: CASSFGGNQPQHF
V gene: TRBV10-3; J gene: TRBJ1-2; D gene: .; clone size: .; CDR3 DNA: TGTGCCATCAGAGGGGATGGCTACACCTTC; CDR3 protein: CAIRGDGYTF
V gene: TRBV12-3/TRBV12-4; J gene: TRBJ1-2; D gene: .; clone size: .; CDR3 DNA: TGTGCCAGCAGGGTCGACAATCAGGGCTACACCTTC; CDR3 protein: CASRVDNQGYTF
V gene: TRBV9; J gene: TRBJ2-1; D gene: TRBD2; clone size: .; CDR3 DNA: TGTGCCAGCAGCGTAGGTACTAGCGGGGTTAATGAGCAGTTCTTC; CDR3 protein: CASSVGTSGVNEQFF
V gene: TRBV6-5; J gene: TRBJ2-1; D gene: .; clone size: .; CDR3 DNA: TGTGCCAGCAGGGCAGGGTACAATGAGCAGTTCTTC; CDR3 protein: CASRAGYNEQFF
V gene: TRBV7-9; J gene: TRBJ2-6; D gene: TRBD2; clone size: .; CDR3 DNA: TGTGCCAGCAGGGGGGGACTAGCGGGCATAAGCTCTGGGGCCAACGTCCTGACTTTC; CDR3 protein: CASRGGLAGISSGANVLTF
V gene: TRBV6-5; J gene: TRBJ1-1; D gene: TRBD1; clone size: .; CDR3 DNA: TGTGCCAGCAGAATTAGGACAGGTGAAGCTTTCTTT; CDR3 protein: CASRIRTGEAFF
V gene: TRBV3-1/TRBV3-2; J gene: TRBJ2-1; D gene: .; clone size: .; CDR3 DNA: TGTGCCAGCAGACCCGGGGGGCGGGGGAGGAATGAGCAGTTCTTC; CDR3 protein: CASRPGGRGRNEQFF
V gene: TRBV7-8; J gene: TRBJ1-3; D gene: .; clone size: .; CDR3 DNA: TGTGCCAGCAGCTTGACAGTATTAAACACCATATATTTT; CDR3 protein: CASSLTVLNTIYF
V gene: TRBV4-2; J gene: TRBJ1-5; D gene: .; clone size: .; CDR3 DNA: TGTGCCAGCAGCCTACGACAGGTAAATCAGCCCCAGCATTTT; CDR3 protein: CASSLRQVNQPQHF
V gene: TRBV28; J gene: TRBJ2-7; D gene: TRBD2; clone size: .; CDR3 DNA: TGTGCCAGCAGTTTCTCGGGACTAGCGGTCTCCTACGAGCAGTACTTC; CDR3 protein: CASSFSGLAVSYEQYF
V gene: TRBV19; J gene: TRBJ2-5; D gene: TRBD1; clone size: few; CDR3 DNA: TGTGCCAGTAGAGGGACAGGGGGCAGGGAGACCCAGTACTTC; CDR3 protein: CASRGTGGRETQYF
V gene: TRBV5-5; J gene: TRBJ2-5; D gene: TRBD2; clone size: .; CDR3 DNA: TGTGCCAGCAGCTCCTATAGCGGGGGGGAGACCCAGTACTTC; CDR3 protein: CASSSYSGGETQYF
V gene: TRBV29-1; J gene: TRBJ2-3; D gene: .; clone size: once; CDR3 DNA: TGCAGCGGTGACCCGGGGAGCTCAGATACGCAGTATTTT; CDR3 protein: CSGDPGSSDTQYF
V gene: TRBV19; J gene: TRBJ1-2; D gene: .; clone size: .; CDR3 DNA: TGTGCCAGTAGTATAGGTCCGGAGAACTATGGCTACACCTTC; CDR3 protein: CASSIGPENYGYTF